Below are 3 T cell receptor beta chains sequenced from a single sample in a study of radiotherapy plus CTLA-4 blockade in lung cancer. Measured with immunoSEQ multiplex PCR; TCRdb has only the in-frame clones, and not every one. The data contain about 23,000 clones, about 71% of them seen just once; the ten biggest clones take up under 3.5%. Sample: peripheral blood, taken from a patient treated with radiotherapy plus ipilimumab. The source of these receptors is a human donor with non-small cell lung cancer whose response to radiotherapy plus ipilimumab could not be evaluated.

This clone was counted between two and nine times. V gene TRBV6-1 combines with J gene TRBJ2-7; 10 nucleotides align to TRBD1. The germline V gene encodes CDR1 MNHNS and CDR2 SASEGT. Trimming at V came to 7 bases and at J to 2 bases, leaving 5 bases not matched to a gene. This CDR3 is built from 14 residues. The CDR3 coding sequence is TGTGCCAGCATCTGGACAGGGGGTCCCTACGAGCAGTACTTC. Encoded protein: CASIWTGGPYEQYF.

Here the CDR3 DNA reads TGCGCCAGCAGCTTGACAGGGGGCGACGGAAACACCATATATTTT. This gives the protein CASSLTGGDGNTIYF. V is TRBV5-1 and J is TRBJ1-3, with 9 bases that match TRBD1. Germline lookup yields CDR1 SGHRS and CDR2 YFSETQ. V shed 1 base, J shed 4 bases, and the junction held 3 bases outside the gene matches. The CDR3 runs 15 residues.

This clone was detected once. V usage is TRBV9 and J usage is TRBJ2-3, with D possibly being TRBD2 (5 bases). Trimming removed 0 bases at V and 6 bases at J, with 11 bases between. Germline V gene lookup returns CDR1 SGDLS and CDR2 YYNGEE. The CDR3 is 14 amino acids. The chain's CDR3 is CASSVASGGDTQYF. CDR3 coding DNA: TGTGCCAGCAGCGTAGCATCGGGCGGGGATACGCAGTATTTT.